Each of the 17 T cell receptor beta chains below was sequenced from the same sample in a study of a mutant IDH1 vaccine in newly diagnosed glioma (dated by TCRdb to about 2021). Read against the paper, the sample's time point label means: week 23, last vaccination. Every vaccine dose consisted of 300 ug of a 20-mer mutant IDH1 peptide in Montanide, administered subcutaneously together with topical imiquimod. Receptor libraries were prepared by the immunoSEQ multiplex PCR assay. Sourced from immuneACCESS, this table was stored by TCRdb with only in-frame sequences that have V and J called. A share of the clones is absent; for the studies checked, an unresolved V gene accounts for under half, and the remainder has no known explanation. For this sample there are some 42,000 clones; around 74% appear just once. The ten largest make up more than 4.5% of the sample. Their antigen targets remain unknown.

The sample here was PBMCs, taken from a glioma patient whose treatment included an IDH1 peptide vaccine. The origin of the receptors is a man between 45 and 60 years old with glioma.

The rearrangement joins TRBV7-9 to TRBJ1-5; D remains unclear. The CDR3 has 12 amino acids. Between the trimmed V and J ends, which lost 2 bases and 8 bases, there was a span of 7 bases. Germline lookup yields CDR1 SEHNR and CDR2 FQNEAQ (reference sequence). CDR3 region: CASSLLSEPQHF. The CDR3 nucleotides read TGTGCCAGCAGCTTATTGTCTGAGCCCCAGCATTTT.

The CDR3 DNA sequence: TGTGCCAGCTCACAAGGCCAGGGGGTAAATCAGCCCCAGCATTTT. Translated: CASSQGQGVNQPQHF. This chain connects TRBV18 to TRBJ1-5, with 7 bases that match TRBD1. With V trimmed by 4 bases and J by 4 bases, 7 bases remained unmatched. The CDR3 length is 15 residues. Germline-derived CDR1 and CDR2 are KGHSH and LQKENI.

The chain joins TRBV9 to TRBJ2-1; D remains ambiguous. CDR3 length: 14 residues. The germline gives CDR1 SGDLS, CDR2 YYNGEE. The V end was cut by 3 bases, the J end by 3 bases, with 10 bases between. The CDR3 bases are TGTGCCAGCAGCGCACGGCCTGGCTACAATGAGCAGTTCTTC. Residues: CASSARPGYNEQFF. The full variable domain, in which reference TRBV9 and TRBJ2-1 provide the parts outside the CDR3, is DSGVTQTPKHLITATGQRVTLRCSPRSGDLSVYWYQQSLDQGLQFLIQYYNGEERAKGNILERFSAQQFPDLHSELNLSSLELGDSALYFCASSARPGYNEQFFGPGTRLTVL.

The chain combines TRBV5-4 with TRBJ2-7; the D gene is possibly TRBD2 (7 bases). The CDR3 is 15 residues long. CDR1 is SGHNT, CDR2 YYREEE, per germline (reference sequence). V lost 4 bases to trimming and J lost 6 bases, with 20 bases between them. The CDR3 sequence: CASSPWGGGSAEQYF. The CDR3 region has the DNA TGTGCCAGCAGCCCCTGGGGCGGGGGCTCGGCCGAGCAGTACTTC.

This chain links TRBV19 with TRBJ1-2; no firm D call. CDR3 size: 15 residues. Germline V gene data show CDR1 as LNHDA and CDR2 as SQIVND (reference sequence). V gave up 0 bases and J gave up 4 bases, with 12 bases separating them. The CDR3 region has the DNA TGTGCCAGTAGTATAGATCGCAGGCCCCTCTATGGCTACACCTTC. This gives the protein CASSIDRRPLYGYTF.

The J gene is TRBJ2-5, the V gene TRBV5-1; no clear D. This CDR3 contains 13 residues. Trimming took off 3 bases at V and 5 bases at J, with 11 bases between the two ends. CDR1 is SGHRS, CDR2 YFSETQ, per germline. In nucleotides, the CDR3 is TGCGCCAGCAGCTCCGACGCACGCGAGACCCAGTACTTC. This encodes CASSSDARETQYF.

This clone was picked up one time. The genes are TRBV4-1 and TRBJ2-7; 11 positions match TRBD2. The CDR3 contains 15 residues. The germline CDR1 and CDR2 sequences are MGHRA and YSYEKL. J gave up 2 bases and V 3 bases, and 3 bases lay outside the gene matches. The CDR3 is CASSQGLADTYEQYF. The CDR3, as DNA: TGCGCCAGCAGCCAGGGACTAGCGGATACCTACGAGCAGTACTTC.

This clone was detected a few times. The chain has TRBV20-1 and TRBJ1-1, with D possibly TRBD1 on 5 matching bases. The ends were cut back, 5 bases at V and 6 bases at J, with 10 bases in the middle. Germline V gene lookup returns CDR1 DFQATT and CDR2 SNEGSKA (reference sequence). The CDR3 runs 11 residues. The CDR3 reads CSAQKGAEAFF. The CDR3 DNA is TGCAGTGCTCAGAAAGGGGCTGAAGCTTTCTTT.

This clone is medium-sized (0.01 to 0.1%) in the sample. The V call is TRBV7-2, the J call TRBJ1-1; perhaps TRBD1 as D (5 bases). Germline V gives CDR1 SGHTA, CDR2 FQGNSA. Trimming left V 1 base short and J 0 bases short, with 6 bases between. The CDR3 loop spans 14 amino acids. The CDR3 DNA sequence: TGTGCCAGCAGCTTAGGACAGATGAACACTGAAGCTTTCTTT. Encoded protein: CASSLGQMNTEAFF.

V gene TRBV7-9 combines with J gene TRBJ2-1; 9 bases line up with TRBD1. CDR1 and CDR2 (germline): SEHNR, FQNEAQ (reference sequence). This CDR3 region has 16 residues. Germline trimming cut 2 bases from V and 6 bases from J; bases unmatched to any gene: 8. The CDR3 nucleotides are TGTGCCAGCAGCTTACCCCGGGACAGGGCCGGCAATGAGCAGTTCTTC. Its protein product is CASSLPRDRAGNEQFF. Full variable domain (missing parts from reference TRBV7-9 and TRBJ2-1): DTGVSQNPRHKITKRGQNVTFRCDPISEHNRLYWYRQTLGQGPEFLTYFQNEAQLEKSRLLSDRFSAERPKGSFSTLEIQRTEQGDSAMYLCASSLPRDRAGNEQFFGPGTRLTVL.

The chain uses TRBV10-3 and TRBJ1-5; D might be TRBD1 (6 bases). Germline V gives CDR1 ENHRY, CDR2 SYGVKD. CDR3 length: 12 amino acids. V lost 11 bases to trimming and J lost 5 bases, with 13 bases between them. CDR3 amino acids: CAVSQGDQPQHF. As DNA, the CDR3 is TGTGCCGTATCACAGGGCGATCAGCCCCAGCATTTT.

This chain connects TRBV19 to TRBJ2-2; maybe TRBD1 (7 bases). The CDR3 sequence is 16 residues long. V was shortened by 0 bases and J by 4 bases, with 12 bases between the two germline ends. Germline-derived CDR1 and CDR2 are LNHDA and SQIVND (reference sequence). The CDR3 protein is CASSIDRGDSTGELFF. The CDR3 DNA reads TGTGCCAGTAGTATAGATCGCGGGGACAGCACCGGGGAGCTGTTTTTT.

Comment on this clone: Other nucleotide sequences in the sample specify the same CDR3. This chain links TRBV29-1 with TRBJ2-2, with 8 positions matching TRBD1. This CDR3 is built from 13 residues. The germline gives CDR1 SQVTM, CDR2 ANQGSEA. With 6 bases clipped from V and 1 base from J, the junction kept 1 base outside the gene matches. The CDR3 spells CSVGTGNTGELFF. The CDR3 region has the DNA TGCAGCGTCGGGACAGGGAACACCGGGGAGCTGTTTTTT.

The rearrangement uses TRBV27 and TRBJ1-5, with TRBD1 matching over 8 bases. The J segment lost 4 bases and the V segment lost 6 bases, leaving 11 bases of the junction unmatched. The CDR3 has 16 amino acids. Germline lookup yields CDR1 MNHEY and CDR2 SMNVEV (reference sequence). This chain's CDR3 is CASRRETGAINQPQHF. The CDR3 nucleotides are TGTGCCAGCAGACGAGAGACAGGGGCCATAAATCAGCCCCAGCATTTT.

The J gene is TRBJ1-1, the V gene TRBV5-4, with D possibly TRBD1 on 5 matching bases. This CDR3 comprises 16 residues. Germline V gene sequence: CDR1 SGHNT, CDR2 YYREEE (reference sequence). Deletions cut 3 bases from V and 0 bases from J, with 15 bases between. The CDR3 region is CASSSRPGTVNTEAFF. The DNA of the CDR3 is TGTGCCAGCAGCTCACGTCCCGGGACGGTGAACACTGAAGCTTTCTTT.

This clone came up many times. V and J are TRBV18 and TRBJ1-1; tentative D call: TRBD1 (6 bases). Germline assignment: CDR1 KGHSH and CDR2 LQKENI. Between the trimmed V and J ends, which lost 6 bases and 3 bases, there was a span of 14 bases. This CDR3 has 14 amino acids. The CDR3 region has the DNA TGTGCCAGCTCGCTACAGGGAGGACACACTGAAGCTTTCTTT. Encoded protein: CASSLQGGHTEAFF.

The rearrangement uses TRBV7-9 and TRBJ2-3, with 10 bases matching TRBD2. The CDR3 is 15 amino acids. V trimming: 4 bases; J trimming: 1 base; junction bases outside the gene matches: 2. CDR1 and CDR2 (germline): SEHNR, FQNEAQ (reference sequence). CDR3 coding DNA: TGTGCCAGCAGCTCCCTAGCGGGGGGCACAGATACGCAGTATTTT. This translates into CASSSLAGGTDTQYF.